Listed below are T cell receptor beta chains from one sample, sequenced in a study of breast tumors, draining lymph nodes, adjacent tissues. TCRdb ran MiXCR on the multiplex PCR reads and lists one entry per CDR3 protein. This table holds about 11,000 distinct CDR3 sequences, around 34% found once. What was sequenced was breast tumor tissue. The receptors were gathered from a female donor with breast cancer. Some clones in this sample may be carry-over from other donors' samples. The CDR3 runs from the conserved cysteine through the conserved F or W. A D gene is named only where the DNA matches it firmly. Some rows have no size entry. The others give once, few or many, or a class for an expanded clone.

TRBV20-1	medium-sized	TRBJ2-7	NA	TGCAGTGCTCAAGGGGGGGGGATCTACGAGCAGTACTTC	CSAQGGGIYEQYF
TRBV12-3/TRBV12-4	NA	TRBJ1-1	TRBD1	TGTGCCAGCAGCCCAGAACAGGGGTCGCACACTGAAGCTTTCTTT	CASSPEQGSHTEAFF
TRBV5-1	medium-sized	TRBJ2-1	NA	TGCGCCAGCAGCTTAACTCAGGGAGGAGGCTATGAGCAGTTCTTC	CASSLTQGGGYEQFF
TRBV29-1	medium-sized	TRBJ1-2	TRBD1	TGCAGCGTTGGACAGGGAGGTGGCTACACCTTC	CSVGQGGGYTF
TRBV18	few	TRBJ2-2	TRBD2	TGTGCCAGCTCACCACAAAAACCAGGACTAGGCGGCGGGGAGCTGTTTTTT	CASSPQKPGLGGGELFF
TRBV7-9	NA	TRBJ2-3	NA	TGTGCCAGCAGCCGCGGGGGCGTATCGACAGATACGCAGTATTTT	CASSRGGVSTDTQYF
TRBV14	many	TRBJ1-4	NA	TGTGCCAGCAGCCAAGGCGTCGTAACTAATGAAAAACTGTTTTTT	CASSQGVVTNEKLFF
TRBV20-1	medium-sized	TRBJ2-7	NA	TGCAGTGCTAGAGCAGGGGACGAGCAGTACTTC	CSARAGDEQYF
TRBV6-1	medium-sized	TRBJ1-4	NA	TGTGCCAGCAGTGAAGCCGGGGGGTTTCGAGAAAAACTGTTTTTT	CASSEAGGFREKLFF
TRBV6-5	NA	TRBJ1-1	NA	TGTGCCAGCAGTAGAAAAAGGACAGAAGCTTTCTTT	CASSRKRTEAFF
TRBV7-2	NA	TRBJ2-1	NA	TGTGCCAGCAGCCCGAAGCAGATCTACAATGAGCAGTTCTTC	CASSPKQIYNEQFF
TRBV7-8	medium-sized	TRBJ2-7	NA	TGTGCCAGCAGCTTAAGTATATCCCGGGACCTCGAGCAGTACTTC	CASSLSISRDLEQYF
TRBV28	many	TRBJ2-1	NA	TGTGCCAGCAGTTTACCGGGACAAGAGCAGTTCTTC	CASSLPGQEQFF
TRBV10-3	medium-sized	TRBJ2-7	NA	TGTGCCATCAGCTGGGGCCAGGGGTTATCCTACGAGCAGTACTTC	CAISWGQGLSYEQYF
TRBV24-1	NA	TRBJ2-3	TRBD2	TGTGCCAACAGTGACCTAGCGGGAGATTCAGATACGCAGAATTTT	CANSDLAGDSDTQNF
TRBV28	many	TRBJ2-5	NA	TGTGCCAGCAGCCGATTTGAAGAGACCCAGTACTTC	CASSRFEETQYF
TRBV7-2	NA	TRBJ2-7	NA	TGTGCCAGCAGCTCCGCCGGAGGGGGCGAGCAGTACTTC	CASSSAGGGEQYF
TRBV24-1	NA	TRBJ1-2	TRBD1	TGTGCCACCAGTGAGGGCGGGACAGGAAGACGAGGAGGCTACACCTTC	CATSEGGTGRRGGYTF
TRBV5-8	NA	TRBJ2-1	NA	TGTGCCAGCAGCCGAAGGATCGATTGGCCCTACAATGAGCAGTCCTTC	CASSRRIDWPYNEQSF
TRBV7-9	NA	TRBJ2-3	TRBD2	TGTGCCAGCAGCCCCAATACGACTAGCGGGAGCGCAGATACGCAGTATTTT	CASSPNTTSGSADTQYF
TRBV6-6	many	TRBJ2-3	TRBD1	TGTGCCAGCAGTTGGGACAGAGAGGCCTCCCCGTATTTT	CASSWDREASPYF
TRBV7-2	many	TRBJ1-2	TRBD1	TGTGCCAGCAGCACCGGACAGGCCGGGTGGGACGGCTATGGCTACACCTTC	CASSTGQAGWDGYGYTF
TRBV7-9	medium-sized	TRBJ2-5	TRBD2	TGTGCCAGCAGCTTGAGCGGGAATTTTTTTGAGACCCAGTACTTC	CASSLSGNFFETQYF
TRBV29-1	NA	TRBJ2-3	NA	NA	CSVGTGSTDTQCF